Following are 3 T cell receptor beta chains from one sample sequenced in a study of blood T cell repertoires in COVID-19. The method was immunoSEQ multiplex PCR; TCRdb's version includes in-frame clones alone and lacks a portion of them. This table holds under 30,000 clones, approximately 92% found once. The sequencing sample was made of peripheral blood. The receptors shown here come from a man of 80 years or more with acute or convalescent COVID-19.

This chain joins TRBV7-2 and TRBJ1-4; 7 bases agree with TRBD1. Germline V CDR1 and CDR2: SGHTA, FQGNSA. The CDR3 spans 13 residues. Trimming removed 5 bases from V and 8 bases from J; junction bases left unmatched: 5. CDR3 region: CASSPGQDEKLFF. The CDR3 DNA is TGTGCCAGCAGCCCAGGACAGGACGAAAAACTGTTTTTT.

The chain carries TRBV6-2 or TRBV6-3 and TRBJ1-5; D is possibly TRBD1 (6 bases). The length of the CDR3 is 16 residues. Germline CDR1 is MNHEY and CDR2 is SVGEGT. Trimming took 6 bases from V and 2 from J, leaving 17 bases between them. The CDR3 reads CASSPRQVYGNQPQHF. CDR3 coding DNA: TGTGCCAGCAGCCCGAGACAGGTTTATGGCAATCAGCCCCAGCATTTT.

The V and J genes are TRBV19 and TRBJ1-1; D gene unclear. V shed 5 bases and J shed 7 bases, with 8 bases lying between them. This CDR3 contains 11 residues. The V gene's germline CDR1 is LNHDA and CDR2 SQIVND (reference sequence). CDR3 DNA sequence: TGTGCCAGTAGTCCAGGATTTGAAGCTTTCTTT. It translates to CASSPGFEAFF.